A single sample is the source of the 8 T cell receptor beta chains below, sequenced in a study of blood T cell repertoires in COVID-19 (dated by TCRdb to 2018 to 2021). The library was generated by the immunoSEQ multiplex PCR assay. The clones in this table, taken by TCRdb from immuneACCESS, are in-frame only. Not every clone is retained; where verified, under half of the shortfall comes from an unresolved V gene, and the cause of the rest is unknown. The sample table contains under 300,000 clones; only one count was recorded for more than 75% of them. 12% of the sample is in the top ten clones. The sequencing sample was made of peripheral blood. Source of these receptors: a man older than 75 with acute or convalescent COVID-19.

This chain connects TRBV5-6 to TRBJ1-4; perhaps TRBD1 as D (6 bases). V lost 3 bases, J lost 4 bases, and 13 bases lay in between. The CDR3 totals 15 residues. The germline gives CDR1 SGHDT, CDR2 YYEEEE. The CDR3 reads CASSSPQGINEKLFF. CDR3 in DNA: TGTGCCAGCAGCTCCCCTCAGGGGATTAATGAAAAACTGTTTTTT.

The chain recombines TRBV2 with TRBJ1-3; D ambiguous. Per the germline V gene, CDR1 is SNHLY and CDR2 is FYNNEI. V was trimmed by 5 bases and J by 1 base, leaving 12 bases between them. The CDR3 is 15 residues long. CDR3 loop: CASSRVSTSGNTIYF. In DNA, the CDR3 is TGTGCCAGCAGTCGAGTGTCCACTTCTGGAAACACCATATATTTT.

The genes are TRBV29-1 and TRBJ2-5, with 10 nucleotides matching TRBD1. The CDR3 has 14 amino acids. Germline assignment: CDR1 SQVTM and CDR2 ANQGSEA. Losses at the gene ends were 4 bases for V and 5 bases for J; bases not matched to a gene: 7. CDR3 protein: CSVGTGGFRETQYF. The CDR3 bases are TGCAGCGTTGGGACAGGGGGTTTTCGGGAGACCCAGTACTTC.

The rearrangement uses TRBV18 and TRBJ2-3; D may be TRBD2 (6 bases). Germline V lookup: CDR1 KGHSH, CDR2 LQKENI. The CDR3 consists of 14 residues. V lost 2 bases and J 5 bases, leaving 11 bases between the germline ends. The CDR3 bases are TGTGCCAGCTCACCAAGGGCGGGACTAGATACGCAGTATTTT. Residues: CASSPRAGLDTQYF.

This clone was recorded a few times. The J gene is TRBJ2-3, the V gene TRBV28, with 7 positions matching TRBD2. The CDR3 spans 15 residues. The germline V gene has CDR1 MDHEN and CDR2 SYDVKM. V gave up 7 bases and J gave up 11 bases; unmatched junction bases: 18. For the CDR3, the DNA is TGTGCCAGCAACCCACTAGCGTCGGAACCTAACAAGCAGTATTTT. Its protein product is CASNPLASEPNKQYF.

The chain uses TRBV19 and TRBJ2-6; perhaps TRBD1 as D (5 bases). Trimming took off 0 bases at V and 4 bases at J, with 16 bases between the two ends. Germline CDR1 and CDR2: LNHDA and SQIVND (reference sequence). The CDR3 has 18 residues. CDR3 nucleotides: TGTGCCAGTAGTATAGATTTTGCAGGGCTAGGCGGGGCCAACGTCCTGACTTTC. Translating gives CASSIDFAGLGGANVLTF.

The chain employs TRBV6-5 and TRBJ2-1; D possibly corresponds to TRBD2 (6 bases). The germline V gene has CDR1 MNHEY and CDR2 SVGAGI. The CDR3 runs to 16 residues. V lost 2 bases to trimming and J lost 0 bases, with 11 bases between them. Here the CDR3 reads CASSYPRGSSYNEQFF. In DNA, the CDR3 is TGTGCCAGCAGTTACCCCCGGGGGAGCTCCTACAATGAGCAGTTCTTC.

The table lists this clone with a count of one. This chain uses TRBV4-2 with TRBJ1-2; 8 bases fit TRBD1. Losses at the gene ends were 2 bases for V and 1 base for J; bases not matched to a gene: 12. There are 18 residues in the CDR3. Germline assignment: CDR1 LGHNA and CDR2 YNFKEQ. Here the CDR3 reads CASSQRRSGTGFNYGYTF. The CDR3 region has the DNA TGTGCCAGCAGCCAACGGAGATCCGGGACAGGTTTTAACTATGGCTACACCTTC.